One sample yielded the 28 T cell receptor beta chains listed below, sequenced in a study of T cells in Graves' hyperthyroidism and ophthalmopathy. The TCR beta CDR3 regions underwent amplification using RNA transcripts as the source. In the first-round RT-PCR of the TCR CDR3, the HTBI primer set was used. TCRdb processed the multiplex PCR reads anew with MiXCR; each CDR3 protein has one entry. The table lists about 360,000 distinct CDR3 sequences, roughly an eighth of them singletons, with roughly 8.3% in the top ten. Specimen: blood. These TCRs come from a woman between 18 and 30 years old with Graves' hyperthyroidism.

The rearrangement links TRBV27 to TRBJ2-7, with TRBD1 matching over 10 bases. CDR1 and CDR2 from the germline V gene are MNHEY and SMNVEV (reference sequence). J lost 5 bases, V lost 3 bases, and 4 bases had no gene match. The CDR3 sequence is 14 residues long. In DNA, the CDR3 is TGTGCCAGCAGTTTGGTTGGACAGGGGGACGAGCAGTACTTC. Protein: CASSLVGQGDEQYF.

This clonotype showed up many times. The chain couples TRBV29-1 to TRBJ1-1; D ambiguous. Deletions cut 2 bases from V and 10 bases from J, with 11 bases between. This CDR3 comprises 11 residues. Per germline, CDR1 SQVTM and CDR2 ANQGSEA. The CDR3 DNA reads as TGCAGCGTTGAATCGAACTCCGGAGCTTTCTTT. This sequence encodes CSVESNSGAFF. Full variable domain (missing parts from reference TRBV29-1 and TRBJ1-1): SAVISQKPSRDICQRGTSLTIQCQVDSQVTMMFWYRQQPGQSLTLIATANQGSEATYESGFVIDKFPISRPNLTFSTLTVSNMSPEDSSIYLCSVESNSGAFFGQGTRLTVV.

In the case of this clonotype: It may be a read error: a sequence one base away is much more abundant. The chain is built from TRBV10-3 and TRBJ1-2; TRBD1 matches at 10 bases. The CDR3 loop spans 15 amino acids. CDR1 is ENHRY, CDR2 SYGVKD, per germline. The CDR3 nucleotides are TGTGCCATCAGTGGGGGGGACAGGGGCGTGAGTGGCTACGCCTTC. Protein: CAISGGDRGVSGYAF.

This clonotype came up many times. V is TRBV3-1 and J is TRBJ2-7; no reliable D call. The CDR3 contains 14 residues. Between the trimmed V and J ends, which lost 1 base and 1 base, there was a span of 8 bases. In germline, CDR1 is LGHDT, CDR2 YNNKEL (reference sequence). CDR3 sequence: CASSQGSQSYEQYF. The CDR3, as DNA: TGTGCCAGCAGCCAAGGATCCCAGTCCTACGAGCAGTACTTC.

V is TRBV25-1 and J is TRBJ2-7, with a weak D call TRBD2 (7 bases). Per the germline V gene, CDR1 is MGHDK and CDR2 is SYGVNS. V was shortened by 9 bases and J by 9 bases, with 18 bases between the two germline ends. The length of the CDR3 is 12 residues. DNA for the CDR3: TGTGCCAGTCAGGGTGGCGGGGGCCGGCAGTACTTC. Encoded protein: CASQGGGGRQYF.

This clonotype was detected many times. The chain employs TRBV3-1 and TRBJ2-3; perhaps TRBD1 as D (6 bases). Trimming removed 1 base from V and 0 bases from J, with 14 bases in between. CDR1 LGHDT and CDR2 YNNKEL come from the germline V gene (reference sequence). The CDR3 has 17 amino acids. The DNA for the CDR3 is TGTGCCAGCAGCCAAGCGGGGACATTACCCAGCACAGATACGCAGTATTTT. Residues: CASSQAGTLPSTDTQYF.

This clonotype was found many times. V usage is TRBV6-1 and J usage is TRBJ1-2; 7 nucleotides match TRBD1. The germline CDR1 and CDR2 sequences are MNHNS and SASEGT. V gave up 7 bases and J gave up 5 bases; unmatched junction bases: 10. The length of the CDR3 is 14 residues. The CDR3 DNA reads as TGTGCCAGCATTAAGGCGACAGGGACATATGGCTACACCTTC. This encodes CASIKATGTYGYTF.

This clonotype was recorded at least ten times. V and J are TRBV29-1 and TRBJ1-2; D is unresolved. The CDR3 is made up of 13 amino acids. The germline CDR1 and CDR2 sequences are SQVTM and ANQGSEA. V was pared by 3 bases and J by 4 bases, with 12 bases between. DNA for the CDR3: TGCAGCGTTGATGTGGGTCAGTCCTATGGCTACACCTTC. Amino acid sequence: CSVDVGQSYGYTF.

V gene TRBV5-1 combines with J gene TRBJ1-1; D unresolved. Germline CDR1 and CDR2: SGHRS and YFSETQ. The CDR3 runs 14 residues. Trimming removed 0 bases from V and 7 bases from J, with 13 bases in between. This CDR3 reads CASSLGDHTNEAFF. DNA for the CDR3: TGCGCCAGCAGCTTGGGTGATCACACTAATGAAGCTTTCTTT.

This clonotype was observed many times. This chain links TRBV27 with TRBJ1-2; D perhaps matches TRBD1 (6 bases). CDR1 is MNHEY and CDR2 is SMNVEV in the germline V gene (reference sequence). This CDR3 comprises 15 residues. V shed 5 bases and J shed 8 bases, with 21 bases lying between them. As DNA, the CDR3 is TGTGCCAGCAGTCCCTACCCCACAGGGAATTGGGGCTACACCTTC. Its translation is CASSPYPTGNWGYTF.

This clonotype was counted at least ten times. The genes are TRBV12-3 or TRBV12-4 and TRBJ2-4; D ambiguous. This CDR3 is 14 amino acids long. The V and J ends lost 2 bases and 0 bases respectively, with 5 bases between them. The CDR3 bases are TGTGCCAGCAGTTTACGGGTAGCCAAAAACATTCAGTACTTC. Translation: CASSLRVAKNIQYF.

There are a few counts of this clonotype. The gene calls are TRBV5-8 and TRBJ1-5; 7 nucleotides agree with TRBD1. The J segment lost 11 bases and the V segment lost 4 bases, leaving 21 bases of the junction unmatched. Germline CDR1 is SGHTS and CDR2 is YDEGEE. The CDR3 consists of 17 residues. In nucleotides, the CDR3 is TGTGCCAGCAGCAAAAAATCGGGACAGCTCGGAGGTGGGGCCCAGCATTTT. Translation gives CASSKKSGQLGGGAQHF.

Many counts were recorded for this clonotype. V usage is TRBV28 and J usage is TRBJ1-5; no reliable D call. The V gene lost 4 bases and the J gene lost 7 bases, with 5 bases spanning the gap. CDR3 size: 11 residues. Per germline, CDR1 MDHEN and CDR2 SYDVKM. CDR3 sequence (DNA): TGTGCCAGCAGTTGGAGGCAGCCCCAGCATTTT. Protein product: CASSWRQPQHF.

This clonotype was recorded many times. The gene calls are TRBV11-2 and TRBJ1-2; perhaps TRBD1 as D (5 bases). Germline V gives CDR1 SGHAT, CDR2 FQNNGV. Trimming took 7 bases from V and 4 from J, leaving 13 bases between them. The CDR3 totals 13 residues. CDR3 in DNA: TGTGCCAGCAACTTGGGGGTTGGCTATGGCTACACCTTC. It codes for CASNLGVGYGYTF.

This clonotype was detected ten times or more. The V and J genes are TRBV29-1 and TRBJ2-3, with 10 bases fitting TRBD2. V lost 2 bases to trimming and J lost 1 base; unmatched junction nucleotides: 9. This CDR3 contains 17 residues. The germline V gene encodes CDR1 SQVTM and CDR2 ANQGSEA. The CDR3 reads CSVELAGVPHRTDTQYF. The CDR3 nucleotides read TGCAGCGTTGAACTAGCGGGAGTCCCCCATCGCACAGATACGCAGTATTTT.

At least ten counts were recorded for this clonotype. The J gene is TRBJ1-2, the V gene TRBV13; maybe TRBD1 (5 bases). CDR1 is PRHDT and CDR2 is FYEKMQ in the germline V gene (reference sequence). This CDR3 is built from 14 residues. Trimming took off 5 bases at V and 4 bases at J, with 14 bases between the two ends. CDR3 in DNA: TGTGCCAGCAGCCTCCTGAGGGGCGGCTATGGCTACACCTTC. It specifies CASSLLRGGYGYTF.

In this sample, this clonotype turned up many times. The rearrangement joins TRBV2 to TRBJ2-5, with D unclear. Germline CDR1 SNHLY, CDR2 FYNNEI. V lost 3 bases and J 6 bases, leaving 11 bases between the germline ends. The CDR3 length is 13 residues. CDR3 residues: CASSEGPLQTQYF. The CDR3 DNA sequence: TGTGCCAGCAGTGAGGGTCCTCTCCAGACCCAGTACTTC.

This clonotype was counted many times. The rearrangement joins TRBV5-1 to TRBJ2-1; a weak D match, TRBD2 (6 bases). V was shortened by 4 bases and J by 4 bases, with 18 bases between the two germline ends. Germline V gene lookup returns CDR1 SGHRS and CDR2 YFSETQ. The CDR3 has 16 residues. Here the CDR3 DNA reads TGCGCCAGCAGCCTGGAACCCGGGAGTTTTTACAATGAGCAGTTCTTC. Its translation is CASSLEPGSFYNEQFF.

This clonotype was seen repeatedly, ten times or more. In DNA form, the CDR3 reads TGCAGTGCTAAACTTCTGGCGGGAGGGCCCTCCAATGAGCAGTTCTTC. As protein: CSAKLLAGGPSNEQFF. J is TRBJ2-1 and V is TRBV20-1, with 9 bases matching TRBD2. The CDR3 has 16 residues. The germline V gene encodes CDR1 DFQATT and CDR2 SNEGSKA (reference sequence). The junction had 13 bases not matched to a gene; V was cut back by 4 bases and J by 6 bases.

In this sample, this clonotype turned up many times. The chain has TRBV28 and TRBJ1-4; 7 bases align to TRBD1. This CDR3 is built from 15 residues. V was pared by 4 bases and J by 5 bases, with 7 bases of the junction left unmatched. The germline V gene encodes CDR1 MDHEN and CDR2 SYDVKM. The DNA for the CDR3 is TGTGCCAGCAGTTCCCCACAGGGGCGCAATGAAAAACTGTTTTTT. Residues: CASSSPQGRNEKLFF.

In this sample, this clonotype turned up many times. The chain combines TRBV5-1 with TRBJ2-7; D is possibly TRBD1 (6 bases). Trimming left V 0 bases short and J 0 bases short, with 10 bases between. Per the germline V gene, CDR1 is SGHRS and CDR2 is YFSETQ. The CDR3 is made up of 15 amino acids. The CDR3 bases are TGCGCCAGCAGCTTGGCCTGGGACACCTCCTACGAGCAGTACTTC. It is translated as CASSLAWDTSYEQYF.

At least ten counts were recorded for this clonotype. The chain employs TRBV7-9 and TRBJ2-7, with D possibly TRBD1 on 5 matching bases. Between the trimmed V and J ends, which lost 2 bases and 2 bases, there was a span of 13 bases. The CDR3 extends over 15 amino acids. Germline V gives CDR1 SEHNR, CDR2 FQNEAQ (reference sequence). The CDR3 loop is CASSLWQGDTYEQYF. The CDR3 coding sequence is TGTGCCAGCAGCTTATGGCAGGGTGACACCTACGAGCAGTACTTC.

This clonotype has at least ten counts. The CDR3 DNA is TGTGCCAGCAGCTTAGATTATACGGGCAATGAGCAGTTCTTC. It specifies CASSLDYTGNEQFF. The gene calls are TRBV11-2 and TRBJ2-1, with D unresolved. This CDR3 spans 14 amino acids. CDR1 is SGHAT and CDR2 is FQNNGV in the germline V gene. V was trimmed by 0 bases and J by 6 bases, leaving 9 bases between them.

This clonotype was counted many times. J is TRBJ1-2 and V is TRBV20-1; TRBD1 might be the D (5 bases). CDR3 length: 15 amino acids. The V and J ends lost 0 bases and 7 bases respectively, with 18 bases between them. CDR1 and CDR2 from the germline V gene are DFQATT and SNEGSKA (reference sequence). The CDR3 region is CSARDSGRVVSGYTF. In nucleotides, the CDR3 is TGCAGTGCTAGAGATAGTGGCAGGGTGGTGTCTGGCTACACCTTC.

This clonotype occurred many times. This chain uses TRBV11-1 with TRBJ1-2; 7 bases are a match to TRBD1. The length of the CDR3 is 14 residues. V lost 3 bases to trimming and J lost 9 bases; unmatched junction nucleotides: 10. Germline loops: CDR1 SGHAT, CDR2 FQDESV (reference sequence). CDR3 region: CASSFTGDRSSYTF. In DNA form, the CDR3 reads TGTGCCAGCAGCTTTACAGGGGATCGCTCTAGCTACACCTTC.

CDR3 residues: CATSRGWETQYF. Written as DNA, the CDR3 is TGTGCCACCAGCAGAGGGTGGGAGACCCAGTACTTC. The V call is TRBV15, the J call TRBJ2-5; unclear D gene. Germline CDR1 reads LNHNV; CDR2 reads YYDKDF (reference sequence). V was clipped by 1 base and J by 5 bases, with 5 bases between them. This CDR3 is 12 amino acids long.

This clonotype was seen repeatedly, ten times or more. The rearrangement joins TRBV5-1 to TRBJ1-6; D not resolved. Germline V gene sequence: CDR1 SGHRS, CDR2 YFSETQ. CDR3 length: 12 amino acids. The V end lost 7 bases, the J end lost 7 bases, and 9 bases lay between the germline ends. This CDR3 is CASAAGNSPLHF. As DNA, the CDR3 is TGCGCCAGCGCTGCGGGGAATTCACCCCTCCACTTT. The entire variable domain, with the rest obtained from reference TRBV5-1 and TRBJ1-6, is as follows: KAGVTQTPRYLIKTRGQQVTLSCSPISGHRSVSWYQQTPGQGLQFLFEYFSETQRNKGNFPGRFSGRQFSNSRSEMNVSTLELGDSALYLCASAAGNSPLHFGNGTRLTVT.

This clonotype was seen a few times. V and J are TRBV2 and TRBJ1-4; D not resolved. This CDR3 has 13 amino acids. Germline CDR1 SNHLY, CDR2 FYNNEI. V lost 3 bases and J 6 bases, leaving 8 bases between the germline ends. CDR3 nucleotides: TGTGCCAGCAGTGAGCAGCGACATGAAAAACTGTTTTTT. Amino acid sequence: CASSEQRHEKLFF.